Shown below are 25 T cell receptor beta chains from a single sample sequenced in a study of blood T cell repertoires in COVID-19. TCRdb keeps only in-frame clones here, not all; method: immunoSEQ multiplex PCR. The profile covers roughly 140,000 clones, with about 80% appearing a single time and approximately 9.5% taken by the ten largest. Sequences were obtained from peripheral blood. The receptors here all came from a woman aged 80 or older in a cohort sampled during active or convalescent COVID-19.

This chain uses TRBV18 with TRBJ1-5; 8 bases align to TRBD1. The length of the CDR3 is 15 residues. Losses at the gene ends were 0 bases for V and 6 bases for J; bases not matched to a gene: 4. Germline CDR1 is KGHSH and CDR2 is LQKENI. The CDR3 region is CASSPPLTGGQPQHF. In DNA form, the CDR3 reads TGTGCCAGCTCACCACCTTTAACAGGGGGTCAGCCCCAGCATTTT.

This sequence joins TRBV6-2 or TRBV6-3 and TRBJ2-2, with D perhaps TRBD2 (6 bases). Germline CDR1 MNHEY, CDR2 SVGEGT. Trimming shortened V by 0 bases and J by 3 bases, and 11 bases separated the two germline ends. CDR3 length equals 16 residues. The CDR3 spells CASSYSGTPYTGELFF. The CDR3 bases are TGTGCCAGCAGTTACTCCGGGACTCCCTACACCGGGGAGCTGTTTTTT.

The chain uses TRBV5-6 and TRBJ1-1; D possibly corresponds to TRBD1 (6 bases). This CDR3 region has 14 residues. Germline assignment: CDR1 SGHDT and CDR2 YYEEEE. Deletions cut 2 bases from V and 0 bases from J, with 8 bases between. The chain's CDR3 is CASSFGGLNTEAFF. CDR3 nucleotides: TGTGCCAGCAGCTTTGGGGGCTTGAACACTGAAGCTTTCTTT. The full variable domain, with the rest looked up from reference TRBV5-6 and TRBJ1-1, is DAGVTQSPTHLIKTRGQQVTLRCSPKSGHDTVSWYQQALGQGPQFIFQYYEEEERQRGNFPDRFSGHQFPNYSSELNVNALLLGDSALYLCASSFGGLNTEAFFGQGTRLTVV.

CDR3 loop: CASSQVLGNTEAFF. The DNA of the CDR3 is TGTGCCAGCAGCCAAGTCCTCGGGAACACTGAAGCTTTCTTT. This chain uses TRBV3-1 (or the pseudogene TRBV3-2) with TRBJ1-1; D gene unclear. The CDR3 covers 14 residues. Germline V CDR1 and CDR2: LGHDT, YNNKEL (reference sequence). V lost 1 base and J 1 base, leaving 7 bases between the germline ends.

The chain has TRBV9 and TRBJ1-1; D possibly corresponds to TRBD1 (6 bases). Germline CDR1 reads SGDLS; CDR2 reads YYNGEE. V gave up 3 bases and J gave up 0 bases, with 21 bases separating them. The CDR3 is made up of 18 amino acids. DNA of the CDR3: TGTGCCAGCAGCGGTTACAGGGCTTCGACAGGCATGAACACTGAAGCTTTCTTT. Its translation: CASSGYRASTGMNTEAFF.

V usage is TRBV6-1 and J usage is TRBJ1-2; 10 bases agree with TRBD1. The CDR3 runs 14 residues. Germline assignment: CDR1 MNHNS and CDR2 SASEGT. V dropped 3 bases and J dropped 8; count of bases not matched to a gene: 6. The CDR3 nucleotides are TGTGCCAGCAGTGATGCCGACAGGGGGCGAGGCTACACCTTC. The encoded protein is CASSDADRGRGYTF.

V and J are TRBV20-1 and TRBJ1-2, with a tentative D call TRBD1 (5 bases). The germline gives CDR1 DFQATT, CDR2 SNEGSKA (reference sequence). The length of the CDR3 is 12 residues. V lost 3 bases and J lost 2, with 7 bases in between. The CDR3 DNA sequence: TGCAGTGCTAGTCAGGGAAACTATGGCTACACCTTC. Translating gives CSASQGNYGYTF.

This clone was seen only a few times. This chain links TRBV7-6 with TRBJ1-2, with a weak D call TRBD1 (6 bases). V was clipped by 4 bases and J by 4 bases, with 10 bases between them. This CDR3 comprises 13 residues. Germline lookup yields CDR1 SGHVS and CDR2 FNYEAQ. DNA of the CDR3: TGTGCCAGCAGCTCCGGACAGTTCTATGGCTACACCTTC. Protein sequence: CASSSGQFYGYTF.

This chain connects TRBV5-1 to TRBJ1-1; 12 bases are a match to TRBD1. Germline-derived CDR1 and CDR2 are SGHRS and YFSETQ. J gave up 5 bases and V 2 bases, and 7 bases lay outside the gene matches. The CDR3 length is 16 residues. The CDR3 nucleotides read TGCGCCAGCAGCTTCGGGGACAGGGGGCGAGGGACTGAAGCTTTCTTT. Translated, it gives CASSFGDRGRGTEAFF.

As to this clone: Other DNA sequences in the same sample also yield this CDR3. The genes are TRBV5-1 and TRBJ1-5; the D gene is possibly TRBD1 (5 bases). CDR1 SGHRS and CDR2 YFSETQ come from the germline V gene. The ends were cut back, 0 bases at V and 4 bases at J, with 11 bases in the middle. The CDR3 is 15 residues long. CDR3 bases: TGCGCCAGCAGCTTGGTCTCTGGGGCTAATCAGCCCCAGCATTTT. It encodes CASSLVSGANQPQHF.

This chain joins TRBV27 and TRBJ2-5; no clear D. The CDR3 is 14 residues long. V lost 4 bases and J 1 base, leaving 10 bases between the germline ends. Germline V gene lookup returns CDR1 MNHEY and CDR2 SMNVEV (reference sequence). CDR3 loop: CASSSSGTQETQYF. Written as DNA, the CDR3 is TGTGCCAGCAGTTCGTCGGGTACCCAAGAGACCCAGTACTTC.

This sequence joins TRBV13 and TRBJ1-4, with TRBD1 identical over 10 bases. There are 14 residues in the CDR3. J was trimmed by 8 bases and V by 3 bases; bases with no gene match: 3. The germline gives CDR1 PRHDT, CDR2 FYEKMQ (reference sequence). The CDR3 loop is CASSFGQGEEKLFF. As DNA, the CDR3 is TGTGCCAGCAGCTTCGGACAGGGGGAAGAAAAACTGTTTTTT.

The chain carries TRBV7-9 and TRBJ2-4; D is possibly TRBD1 (6 bases). The CDR3 contains 16 residues. Germline V lookup: CDR1 SEHNR, CDR2 FQNEAQ (reference sequence). V lost 5 bases and J 3 bases, leaving 17 bases between the germline ends. CDR3 amino acids: CASSPRQGMGKNIQYF. In DNA, the CDR3 is TGTGCCAGCAGCCCACGGCAGGGGATGGGCAAAAACATTCAGTACTTC.

The rearrangement joins TRBV5-6 to TRBJ1-6, with D hard to call. Germline V gene lookup returns CDR1 SGHDT and CDR2 YYEEEE. This CDR3 spans 13 amino acids. V lost 4 bases and J lost 6, with 8 bases in between. The CDR3 here is CASSPYFNSPLHF. In DNA, the CDR3 is TGTGCCAGCAGCCCGTACTTTAATTCACCCCTCCACTTT.

The chain couples TRBV4-1 to TRBJ1-6; 8 bases agree with TRBD1. With V trimmed by 4 bases and J by 7 bases, 6 bases remained unmatched. The CDR3 extends over 15 amino acids. Germline loops: CDR1 MGHRA, CDR2 YSYEKL. The DNA of the CDR3 is TGCGCCAGCAGCCCTCCGGACAGGGAAAATTCACCCCTCCACTTT. It is translated as CASSPPDRENSPLHF.

V gene TRBV6-5 combines with J gene TRBJ1-6, with 7 bases that match TRBD1. CDR1 is MNHEY and CDR2 is SVGAGI in the germline V gene. There are 14 residues in the CDR3. Unmatched junction bases numbered 7, after V lost 6 bases and J lost 8 bases. Here the CDR3 reads CASRPGTDHSPLHF. CDR3 nucleotide sequence: TGTGCCAGCAGGCCCGGGACAGACCATTCACCCCTCCACTTT.

The chain uses TRBV5-6 and TRBJ1-2; 7 nucleotides agree with TRBD1. CDR1 and CDR2 from the germline V gene are SGHDT and YYEEEE. The V segment lost 5 bases and the J segment 5 bases; nucleotides outside the gene matches: 15. This CDR3 region has 16 residues. The CDR3 spells CASSHFRDSRFYGYTF. CDR3 nucleotides: TGTGCCAGCAGTCATTTCCGGGACAGTCGTTTTTATGGCTACACCTTC.

The chain combines TRBV7-9 with TRBJ2-1, with 10 bases matching TRBD2. The CDR3 is 15 residues long. V lost 4 bases and J lost 8; bases outside the gene matches: 8. Germline CDR1 and CDR2: SEHNR and FQNEAQ (reference sequence). The CDR3 DNA follows: TGTGCCAGCAGCTACATCGCTAGCGGGGGCCATGAGCAGTTCTTC. As protein: CASSYIASGGHEQFF.

This clone is a singleton in its sample. J is TRBJ1-4 and V is TRBV18; 8 nucleotides align to TRBD1. V lost 3 bases, J lost 6 bases, and 3 bases stayed unmatched. In germline, CDR1 is KGHSH, CDR2 LQKENI. This CDR3 region has 14 residues. DNA of the CDR3: TGTGCCAGCTCACCGGACAGGGCCGATGAAAAACTGTTTTTT. It yields the protein CASSPDRADEKLFF.

The genes are TRBV9 and TRBJ1-2; a weak D match, TRBD1 (5 bases). The CDR3 consists of 16 residues. The V end was cut by 4 bases, the J end by 4 bases, with 20 bases between. Germline V gene data show CDR1 as SGDLS and CDR2 as YYNGEE. CDR3 DNA: TGTGCCAGCAGCCCCCGAGGGGAGGGTATACTCTATGGCTACACCTTC. It specifies CASSPRGEGILYGYTF.

This clone was seen only once. J is TRBJ1-2 and V is TRBV28, with 11 bases fitting TRBD1. In germline, CDR1 is MDHEN, CDR2 SYDVKM. The V and J ends lost 5 bases and 8 bases, in that order; junction bases with no gene match: 7. CDR3 size: 14 residues. CDR3: CASSRPGQGGGYTF. The CDR3 DNA follows: TGTGCCAGCAGTCGACCGGGACAGGGGGGAGGCTACACCTTC.

The chain couples TRBV15 to TRBJ1-5; TRBD1 is a possible D gene (6 bases). The CDR3 runs 16 residues. The V and J ends lost 4 bases and 7 bases respectively, with 20 bases between them. CDR1 LNHNV and CDR2 YYDKDF come from the germline V gene (reference sequence). The DNA of the CDR3 is TGTGCCACCAGCATTTCCAGGGGTTCAATAGAACAGCCCCAGCATTTT. Translated, it gives CATSISRGSIEQPQHF.

The chain joins TRBV28 to TRBJ1-6; D perhaps matches TRBD1 (6 bases). Germline CDR1 and CDR2: MDHEN and SYDVKM. The germline V and J ends were trimmed by 3 bases and 7 bases, with 7 bases remaining between them. The CDR3 has 13 residues. In DNA, the CDR3 is TGTGCCAGCAGTTTCAGGGGAAATTCACCCCTCCACTTT. Its protein product is CASSFRGNSPLHF. Full variable domain (rest looked up from reference TRBV28 and TRBJ1-6): DVKVTQSSRYLVKRTGEKVFLECVQDMDHENMFWYRQDPGLGLRLIYFSYDVKMKEKGDIPEGYSVSREKKERFSLILESASTNQTSMYLCASSFRGNSPLHFGNGTRLTVT.

The chain carries TRBV7-9 and TRBJ1-2; 7 bases line up with TRBD1. The V gene end was trimmed by 3 bases and the J gene end by 8 bases; junction bases not matched to a gene: 9. The CDR3 loop spans 14 amino acids. Germline loops: CDR1 SEHNR, CDR2 FQNEAQ (reference sequence). The CDR3 nucleotides read TGTGCCAGCAGCTTGAACAGGGGTGGTGAAGGCTACACCTTC. This encodes CASSLNRGGEGYTF.

The CDR3 DNA reads as TGTGCCAGCAGCTTAGGGACAGGAACCCACAATGAGCAGTTCTTC. Translation gives CASSLGTGTHNEQFF. V and J are TRBV7-9 and TRBJ2-1; 7 nucleotides align to TRBD1. Germline V gene data show CDR1 as SEHNR and CDR2 as FQNEAQ (reference sequence). V lost 1 base, J lost 5 bases, and 5 bases stayed unmatched. The CDR3 covers 15 residues.